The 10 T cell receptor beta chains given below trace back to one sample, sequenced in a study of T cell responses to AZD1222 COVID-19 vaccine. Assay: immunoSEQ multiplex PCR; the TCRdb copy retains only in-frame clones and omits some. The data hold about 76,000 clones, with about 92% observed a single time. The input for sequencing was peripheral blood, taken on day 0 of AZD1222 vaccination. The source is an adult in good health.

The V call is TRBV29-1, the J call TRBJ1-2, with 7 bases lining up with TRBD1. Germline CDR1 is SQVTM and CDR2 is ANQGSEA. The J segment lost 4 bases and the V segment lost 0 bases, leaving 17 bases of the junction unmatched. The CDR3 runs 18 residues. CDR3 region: CSVEDGRVSPTGFYGYTF. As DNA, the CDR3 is TGCAGCGTTGAAGACGGGCGGGTTAGCCCGACAGGGTTCTATGGCTACACCTTC.

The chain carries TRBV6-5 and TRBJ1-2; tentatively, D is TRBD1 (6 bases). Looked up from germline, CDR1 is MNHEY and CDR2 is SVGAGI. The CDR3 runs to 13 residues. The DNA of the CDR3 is TGTGCTACTGGACAGCCCGGGTGGTTGGGCTACACCTTC. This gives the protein CATGQPGWLGYTF.

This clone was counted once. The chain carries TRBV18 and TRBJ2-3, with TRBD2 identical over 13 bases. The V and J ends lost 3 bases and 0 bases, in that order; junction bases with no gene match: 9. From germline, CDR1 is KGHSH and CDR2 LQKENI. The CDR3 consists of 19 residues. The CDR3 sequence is CASSPWTSGGSASTDTQYF. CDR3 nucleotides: TGTGCCAGCTCACCTTGGACTAGCGGGGGCTCGGCGAGCACAGATACGCAGTATTTT.

CDR3 sequence (DNA): TGTGCCAGCAGTGCAGACCGGGATAACTATGGCTACACCTTC. As protein: CASSADRDNYGYTF. V is TRBV25-1 and J is TRBJ1-2; the D is unclear. V lost 4 bases and J lost 1, with 10 bases in between. Germline assignment: CDR1 MGHDK and CDR2 SYGVNS. The CDR3 extends over 14 amino acids.

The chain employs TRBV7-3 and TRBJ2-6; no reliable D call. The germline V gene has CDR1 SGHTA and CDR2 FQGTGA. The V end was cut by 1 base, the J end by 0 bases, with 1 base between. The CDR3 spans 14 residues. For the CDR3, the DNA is TGTGCCAGCAGCTTAAACTCTGGGGCCAACGTCCTGACTTTC. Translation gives CASSLNSGANVLTF.

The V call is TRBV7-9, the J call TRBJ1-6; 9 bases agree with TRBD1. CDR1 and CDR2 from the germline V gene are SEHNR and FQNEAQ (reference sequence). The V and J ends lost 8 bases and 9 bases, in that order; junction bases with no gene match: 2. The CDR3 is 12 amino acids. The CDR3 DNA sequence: TGTGCCAGCGGACAGGGGAGTTCACCCCTCCACTTT. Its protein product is CASGQGSSPLHF.

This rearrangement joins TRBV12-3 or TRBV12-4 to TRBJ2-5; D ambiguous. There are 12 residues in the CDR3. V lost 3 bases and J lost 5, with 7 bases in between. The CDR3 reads CASSFSGETQYF. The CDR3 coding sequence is TGTGCCAGCAGTTTTTCCGGGGAGACCCAGTACTTC.

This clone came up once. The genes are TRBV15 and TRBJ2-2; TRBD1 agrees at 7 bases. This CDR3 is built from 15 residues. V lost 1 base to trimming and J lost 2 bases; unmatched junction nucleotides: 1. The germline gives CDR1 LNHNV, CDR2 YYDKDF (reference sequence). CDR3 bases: TGTGCCACCAGCAGAGGACAGGGCAACACCGGGGAGCTGTTTTTT. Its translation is CATSRGQGNTGELFF.

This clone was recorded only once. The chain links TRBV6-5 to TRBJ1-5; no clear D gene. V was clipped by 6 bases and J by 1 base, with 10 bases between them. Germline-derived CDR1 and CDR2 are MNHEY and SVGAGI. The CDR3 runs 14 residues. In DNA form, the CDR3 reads TGTGCCAGCAGGCGCACCGAAAGCAATCAGCCCCAGCATTTT. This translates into CASRRTESNQPQHF.

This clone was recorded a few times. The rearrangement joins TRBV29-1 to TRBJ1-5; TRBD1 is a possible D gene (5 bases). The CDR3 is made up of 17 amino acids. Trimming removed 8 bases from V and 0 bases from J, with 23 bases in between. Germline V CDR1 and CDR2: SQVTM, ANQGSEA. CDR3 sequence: CSPEEGTRQNSNQPQHF. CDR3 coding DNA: TGCAGCCCTGAGGAAGGGACTAGACAGAATAGCAATCAGCCCCAGCATTTT. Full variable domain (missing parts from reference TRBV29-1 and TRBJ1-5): SAVISQKPSRDICQRGTSLTIQCQVDSQVTMMFWYRQQPGQSLTLIATANQGSEATYESGFVIDKFPISRPNLTFSTLTVSNMSPEDSSIYLCSPEEGTRQNSNQPQHFGDGTRLSIL.